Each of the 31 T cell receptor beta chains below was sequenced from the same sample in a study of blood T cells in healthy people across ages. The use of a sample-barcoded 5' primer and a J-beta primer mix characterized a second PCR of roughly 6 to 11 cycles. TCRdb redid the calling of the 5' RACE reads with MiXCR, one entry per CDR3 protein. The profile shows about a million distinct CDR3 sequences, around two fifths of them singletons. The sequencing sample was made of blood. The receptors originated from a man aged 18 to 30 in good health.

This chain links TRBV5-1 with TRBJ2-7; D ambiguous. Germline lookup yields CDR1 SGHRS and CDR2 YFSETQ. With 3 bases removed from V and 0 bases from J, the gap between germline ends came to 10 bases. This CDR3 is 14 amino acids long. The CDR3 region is CASSSLADSYEQYF. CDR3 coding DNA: TGCGCCAGCAGCTCCCTGGCAGACTCCTACGAGCAGTACTTC.

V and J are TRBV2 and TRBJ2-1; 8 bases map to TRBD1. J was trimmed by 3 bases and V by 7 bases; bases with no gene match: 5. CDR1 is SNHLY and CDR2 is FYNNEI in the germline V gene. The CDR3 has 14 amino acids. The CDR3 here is CASIPGQVYNEQFF. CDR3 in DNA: TGTGCCAGCATTCCGGGACAGGTCTACAATGAGCAGTTCTTC.

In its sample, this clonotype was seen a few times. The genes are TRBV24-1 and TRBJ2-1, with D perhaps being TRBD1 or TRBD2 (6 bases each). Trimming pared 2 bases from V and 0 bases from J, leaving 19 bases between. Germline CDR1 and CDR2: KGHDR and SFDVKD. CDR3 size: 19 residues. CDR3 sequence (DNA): TGTGCCACCAGTGATTCGACTTACTCCGGGGGCAGCTCCTACAATGAGCAGTTCTTC. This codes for CATSDSTYSGGSSYNEQFF.

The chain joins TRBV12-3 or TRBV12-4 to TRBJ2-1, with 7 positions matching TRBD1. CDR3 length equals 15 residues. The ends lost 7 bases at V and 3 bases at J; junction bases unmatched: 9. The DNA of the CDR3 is TGTGCCAGCACCTCGACAGGGTTAGGCTACAATGAGCAGTTCTTC. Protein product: CASTSTGLGYNEQFF.

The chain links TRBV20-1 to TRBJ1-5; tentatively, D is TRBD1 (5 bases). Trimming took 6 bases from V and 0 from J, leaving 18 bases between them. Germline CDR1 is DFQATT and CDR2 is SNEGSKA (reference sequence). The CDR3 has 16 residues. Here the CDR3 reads CSAPAGGTDSNQPQHF. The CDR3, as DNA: TGCAGTGCACCGGCGGGGGGAACCGATAGCAATCAGCCCCAGCATTTT.

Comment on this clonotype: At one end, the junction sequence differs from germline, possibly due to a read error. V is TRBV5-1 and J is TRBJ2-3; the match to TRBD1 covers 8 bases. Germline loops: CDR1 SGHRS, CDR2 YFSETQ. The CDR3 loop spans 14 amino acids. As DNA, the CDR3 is TGCGCCATCAGCTTGGACAGGGTGGCAGATACGCAGTATTTT. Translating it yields CAISLDRVADTQYF.

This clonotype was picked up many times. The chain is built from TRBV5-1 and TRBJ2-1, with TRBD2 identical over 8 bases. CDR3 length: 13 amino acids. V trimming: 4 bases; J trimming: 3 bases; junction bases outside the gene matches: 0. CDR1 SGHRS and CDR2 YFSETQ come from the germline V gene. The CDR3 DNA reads TGCGCCAGCAGCGGGACTAGCTACAATGAGCAGTTCTTC. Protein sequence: CASSGTSYNEQFF.

CDR3 nucleotide sequence: TGTGCCAGCAGTGTAATCAGGGGGTACTATGGCTACACCTTC. It translates to CASSVIRGYYGYTF. The chain is built from TRBV28 and TRBJ1-2; 7 bases line up with TRBD1. Germline V CDR1 and CDR2: MDHEN, SYDVKM. This CDR3 comprises 14 residues. Trimming removed 5 bases from V and 3 bases from J; junction bases left unmatched: 6.

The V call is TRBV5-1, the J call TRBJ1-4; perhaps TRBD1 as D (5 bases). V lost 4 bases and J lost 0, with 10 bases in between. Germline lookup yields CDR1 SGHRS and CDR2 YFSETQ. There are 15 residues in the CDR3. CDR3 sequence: CASSGRAATNEKLFF. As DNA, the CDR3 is TGCGCCAGCAGCGGCAGGGCCGCAACTAATGAAAAACTGTTTTTT.

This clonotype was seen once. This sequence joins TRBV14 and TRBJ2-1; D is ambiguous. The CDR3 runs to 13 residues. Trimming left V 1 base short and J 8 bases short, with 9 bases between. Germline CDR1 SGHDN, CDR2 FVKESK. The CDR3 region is CASSQGYNDEQFF. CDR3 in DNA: TGTGCCAGCAGCCAAGGGTATAATGATGAGCAGTTCTTC.

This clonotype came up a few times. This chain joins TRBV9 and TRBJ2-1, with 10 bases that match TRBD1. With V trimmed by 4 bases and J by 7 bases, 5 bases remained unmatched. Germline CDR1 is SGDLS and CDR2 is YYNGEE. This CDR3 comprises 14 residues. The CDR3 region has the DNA TGTGCCAGCAGCACCGGGACAGGGGTGAATGAGCAGTTCTTC. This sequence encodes CASSTGTGVNEQFF.

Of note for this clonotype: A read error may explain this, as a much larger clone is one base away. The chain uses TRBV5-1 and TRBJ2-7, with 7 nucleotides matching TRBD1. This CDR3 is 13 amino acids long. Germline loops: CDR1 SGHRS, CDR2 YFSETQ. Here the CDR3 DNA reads TGCGCCAGCAGGTTGGACAGGACCTACGAGCAGTACTTC. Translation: CASRLDRTYEQYF.

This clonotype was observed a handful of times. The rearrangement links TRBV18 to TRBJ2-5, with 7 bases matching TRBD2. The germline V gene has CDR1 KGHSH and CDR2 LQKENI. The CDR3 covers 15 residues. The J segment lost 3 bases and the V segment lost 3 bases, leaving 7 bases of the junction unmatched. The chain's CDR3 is CASSPYWEGEETQYF. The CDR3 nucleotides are TGTGCCAGCTCACCCTATTGGGAGGGTGAAGAGACCCAGTACTTC. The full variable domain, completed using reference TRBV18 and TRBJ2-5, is NAGVMQNPRHLVRRRGQEARLRCSPMKGHSHVYWYRQLPEEGLKFMVYLQKENIIDESGMPKERFSAEFPKEGPSILRIQQVVRGDSAAYFCASSPYWEGEETQYFGPGTRLLVL.

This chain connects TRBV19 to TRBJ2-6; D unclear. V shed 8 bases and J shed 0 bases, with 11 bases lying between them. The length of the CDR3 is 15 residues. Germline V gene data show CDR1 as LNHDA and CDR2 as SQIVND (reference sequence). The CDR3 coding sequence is TGTGCCAGTTCCGAGCTGGTCTCTGGGGCCAACGTCCTGACTTTC. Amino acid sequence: CASSELVSGANVLTF. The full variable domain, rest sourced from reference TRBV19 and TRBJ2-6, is DGGITQSPKYLFRKEGQNVTLSCEQNLNHDAMYWYRQDPGQGLRLIYYSQIVNDFQKGDIAEGYSVSREKKESFPLTVTSAQKNPTAFYLCASSELVSGANVLTFGAGSRLTVL.

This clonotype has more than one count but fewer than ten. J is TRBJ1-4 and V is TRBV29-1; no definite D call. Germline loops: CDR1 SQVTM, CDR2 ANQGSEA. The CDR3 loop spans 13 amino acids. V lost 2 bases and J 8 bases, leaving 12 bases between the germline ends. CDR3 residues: CSVEKGDREKLFF. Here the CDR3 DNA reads TGCAGCGTTGAAAAGGGAGACCGGGAAAAACTGTTTTTT.

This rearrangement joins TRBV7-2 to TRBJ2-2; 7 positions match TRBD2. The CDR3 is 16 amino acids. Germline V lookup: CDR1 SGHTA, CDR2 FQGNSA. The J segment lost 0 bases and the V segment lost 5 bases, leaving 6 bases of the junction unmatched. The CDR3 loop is CASSRGRATNTGELFF. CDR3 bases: TGTGCCAGCAGCCGAGGGAGGGCTACGAACACCGGGGAGCTGTTTTTT.

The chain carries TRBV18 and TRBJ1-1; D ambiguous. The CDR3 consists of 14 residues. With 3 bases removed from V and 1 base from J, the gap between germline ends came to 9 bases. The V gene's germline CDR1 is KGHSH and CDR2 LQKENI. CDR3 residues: CASSPSSKNTEAFF. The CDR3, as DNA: TGTGCCAGCTCACCGAGTAGCAAGAACACTGAAGCTTTCTTT.

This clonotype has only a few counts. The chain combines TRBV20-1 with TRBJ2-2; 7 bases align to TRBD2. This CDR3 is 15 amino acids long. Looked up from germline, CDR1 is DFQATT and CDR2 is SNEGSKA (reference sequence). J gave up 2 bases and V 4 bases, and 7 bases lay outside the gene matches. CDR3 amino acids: CSAIDRDYNTGELFF. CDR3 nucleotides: TGCAGTGCTATAGACCGGGACTACAACACCGGGGAGCTGTTTTTT.

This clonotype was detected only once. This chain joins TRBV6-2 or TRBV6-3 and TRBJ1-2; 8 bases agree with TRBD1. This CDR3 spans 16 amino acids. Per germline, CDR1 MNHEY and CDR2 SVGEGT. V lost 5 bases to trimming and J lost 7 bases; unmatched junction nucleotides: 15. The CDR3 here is CASSPRQGFELAGYTF. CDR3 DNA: TGTGCCAGCAGTCCCCGACAGGGGTTCGAGTTGGCTGGCTACACCTTC.

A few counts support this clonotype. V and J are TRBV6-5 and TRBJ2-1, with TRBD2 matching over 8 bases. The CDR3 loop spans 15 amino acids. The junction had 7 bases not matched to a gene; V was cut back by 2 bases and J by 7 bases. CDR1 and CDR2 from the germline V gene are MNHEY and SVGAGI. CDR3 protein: CASSYEGLGLNEQFF. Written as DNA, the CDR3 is TGTGCCAGCAGTTACGAGGGACTAGGTTTAAATGAGCAGTTCTTC.

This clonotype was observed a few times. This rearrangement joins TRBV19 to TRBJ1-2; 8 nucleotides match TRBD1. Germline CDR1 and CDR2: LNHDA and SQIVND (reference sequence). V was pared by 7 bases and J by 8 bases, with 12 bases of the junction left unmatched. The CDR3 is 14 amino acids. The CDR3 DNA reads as TGTGCCAGTAACCCTGGGCAGGGGGCTGGAGGCTACACCTTC. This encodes CASNPGQGAGGYTF.

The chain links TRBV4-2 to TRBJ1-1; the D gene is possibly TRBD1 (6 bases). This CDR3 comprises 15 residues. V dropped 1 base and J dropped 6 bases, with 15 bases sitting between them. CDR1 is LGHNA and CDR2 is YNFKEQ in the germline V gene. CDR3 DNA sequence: TGTGCCAGCAGCCAAGTGGGGCAGGGGCAACCTGAAGCTTTCTTT. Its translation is CASSQVGQGQPEAFF.

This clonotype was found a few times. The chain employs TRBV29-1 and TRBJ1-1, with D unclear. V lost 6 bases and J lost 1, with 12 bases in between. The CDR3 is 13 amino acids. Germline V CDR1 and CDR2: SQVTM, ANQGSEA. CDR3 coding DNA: TGCAGCGTGCGGACTACCGGGAACACTGAAGCTTTCTTT. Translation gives CSVRTTGNTEAFF.

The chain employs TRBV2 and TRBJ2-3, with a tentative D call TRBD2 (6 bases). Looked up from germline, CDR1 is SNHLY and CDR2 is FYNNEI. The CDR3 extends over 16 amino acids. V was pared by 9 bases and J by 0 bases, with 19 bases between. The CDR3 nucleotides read TGTGCCAGTGGAGTCCCCGGGACTCGTAGCACAGATACGCAGTATTTT. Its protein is CASGVPGTRSTDTQYF. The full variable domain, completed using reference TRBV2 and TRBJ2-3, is EPEVTQTPSHQVTQMGQEVILRCVPISNHLYFYWYRQILGQKVEFLVSFYNNEISEKSEIFDDQFSVERPDGSNFTLKIRSTKLEDSAMYFCASGVPGTRSTDTQYFGPGTRLTVL.

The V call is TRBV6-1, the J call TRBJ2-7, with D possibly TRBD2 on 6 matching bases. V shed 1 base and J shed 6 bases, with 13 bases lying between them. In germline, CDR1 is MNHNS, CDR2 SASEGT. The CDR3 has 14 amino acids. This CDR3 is CASSEGGLTSEQYF. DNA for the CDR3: TGTGCCAGCAGTGAAGGGGGACTCACATCCGAGCAGTACTTC.

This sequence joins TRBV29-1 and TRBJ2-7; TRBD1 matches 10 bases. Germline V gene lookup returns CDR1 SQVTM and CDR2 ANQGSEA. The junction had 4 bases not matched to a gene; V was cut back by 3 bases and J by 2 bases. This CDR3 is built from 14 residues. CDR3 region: CSVDRDRGPYEQYF. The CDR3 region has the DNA TGCAGCGTTGACAGGGACAGGGGTCCCTACGAGCAGTACTTC.

DNA of the CDR3: TGCGCCAGCAGCCAAGATCATGCTAGCGGGGGGGGCAGGAAGTTCTTC. Its translation: CASSQDHASGGGRKFF. The V gene is TRBV4-3, the J gene TRBJ2-1, with TRBD2 matching 12 bases. This CDR3 is 16 amino acids long. Germline CDR1 and CDR2: LGHNA and YSLEER. V lost 0 bases and J lost 14; bases outside the gene matches: 11.

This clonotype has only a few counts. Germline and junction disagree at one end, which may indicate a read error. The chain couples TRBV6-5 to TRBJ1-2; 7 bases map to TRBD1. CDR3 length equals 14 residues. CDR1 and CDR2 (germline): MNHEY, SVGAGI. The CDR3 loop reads CASSLTQGSYGCTF. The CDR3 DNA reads TGTGCCAGCAGCTTAACACAGGGGAGCTATGGCTGCACCTTC.

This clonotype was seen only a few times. CDR3 in amino acids: CSARDLGRPNYGYTF. In DNA form, the CDR3 reads TGCAGTGCTAGAGATCTGGGGAGGCCTAACTATGGCTACACCTTC. This chain connects TRBV20-1 to TRBJ1-2; D unclear. V dropped 0 bases and J dropped 0 bases, with 11 bases sitting between them. Germline V gene sequence: CDR1 DFQATT, CDR2 SNEGSKA (reference sequence). The CDR3 has 15 amino acids.

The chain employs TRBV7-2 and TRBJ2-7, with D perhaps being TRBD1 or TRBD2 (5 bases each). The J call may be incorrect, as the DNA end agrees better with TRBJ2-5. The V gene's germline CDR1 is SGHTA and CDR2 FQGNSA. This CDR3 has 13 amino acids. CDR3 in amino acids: CASSAPWGETQYF. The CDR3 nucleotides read TGTGCCAGCAGCGCACCGTGGGGGGAGACCCAGTACTTC.

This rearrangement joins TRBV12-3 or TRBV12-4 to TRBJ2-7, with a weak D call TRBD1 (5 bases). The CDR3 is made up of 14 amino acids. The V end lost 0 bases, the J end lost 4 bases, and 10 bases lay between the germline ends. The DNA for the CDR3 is TGTGCCAGCAGTTTAGCTAGGACATTTTACGAGCAGTACTTC. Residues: CASSLARTFYEQYF.